This T cell receptor beta chain was captured by sequencing in a study of blood T cell repertoires in COVID-19. As for the study in general: The samples span acute and convalescent COVID-19 from the United States, Italy and Spain. PBMCs, B-cell-depleted T cells, or T cells provided the cDNA or gDNA that made up the material.

The J segment lost 0 bases and the V segment lost 8 bases, leaving 6 bases of the junction unmatched. Germline V gene sequence: CDR1 SNHLY, CDR2 FYNNEI. The CDR3 consists of 15 residues. In the authors' methods: Using reference gene primer amplification, nucleated cell counts were estimated. Here immunoSEQ multiplex PCR was the method, and the copy in TCRdb shows in-frame clones only, minus some. That table furnishes V, J and clone size, whereas the DNA furnished D and trimming. This table holds about 73,000 clones, around 80% found once. The clonotype comes from a man at least 80 years old with active or convalescent COVID-19. This chain links TRBV2 with TRBJ2-2, with 7 bases aligning to TRBD2. Input material: peripheral blood. The CDR3 spells CASHSSGSNTGELFF. The CDR3 bases are TGTGCCAGCCATTCTAGCGGATCGAACACCGGGGAGCTGTTTTTT.